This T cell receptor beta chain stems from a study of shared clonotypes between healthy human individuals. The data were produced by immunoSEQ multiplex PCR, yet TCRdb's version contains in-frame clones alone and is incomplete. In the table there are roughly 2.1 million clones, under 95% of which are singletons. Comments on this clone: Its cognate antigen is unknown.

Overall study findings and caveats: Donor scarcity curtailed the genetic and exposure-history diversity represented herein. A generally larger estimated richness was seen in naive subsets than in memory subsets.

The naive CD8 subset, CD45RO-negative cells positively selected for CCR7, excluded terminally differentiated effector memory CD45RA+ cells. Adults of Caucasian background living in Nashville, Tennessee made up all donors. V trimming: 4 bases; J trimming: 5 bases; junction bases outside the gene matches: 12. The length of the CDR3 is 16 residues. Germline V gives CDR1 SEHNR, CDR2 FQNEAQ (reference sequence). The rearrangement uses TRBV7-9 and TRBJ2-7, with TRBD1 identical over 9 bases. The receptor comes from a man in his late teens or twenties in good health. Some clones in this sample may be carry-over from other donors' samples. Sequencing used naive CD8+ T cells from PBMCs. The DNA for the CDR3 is TGTGCCAGCAGCTCCCTCGGGGGACAGGGTATCCACGAGCAGTACTTC. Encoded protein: CASSSLGGQGIHEQYF.